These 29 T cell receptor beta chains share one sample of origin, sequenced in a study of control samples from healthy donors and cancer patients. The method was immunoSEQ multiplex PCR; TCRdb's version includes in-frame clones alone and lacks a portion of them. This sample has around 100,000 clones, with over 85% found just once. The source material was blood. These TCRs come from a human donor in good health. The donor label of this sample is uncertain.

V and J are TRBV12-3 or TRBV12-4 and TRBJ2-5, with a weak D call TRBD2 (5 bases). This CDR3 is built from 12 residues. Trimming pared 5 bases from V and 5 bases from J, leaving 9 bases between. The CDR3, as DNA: TGTGCCAGCAGTCAACTAGGGGAGACCCAGTACTTC. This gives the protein CASSQLGETQYF.

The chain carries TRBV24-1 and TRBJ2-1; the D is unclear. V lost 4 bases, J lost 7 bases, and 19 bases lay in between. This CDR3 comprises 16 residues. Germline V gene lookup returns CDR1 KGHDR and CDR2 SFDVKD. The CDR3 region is CATSERTASTSNEQFF. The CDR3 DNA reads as TGTGCCACCAGTGAACGGACCGCCTCCACCTCTAATGAGCAGTTCTTC.

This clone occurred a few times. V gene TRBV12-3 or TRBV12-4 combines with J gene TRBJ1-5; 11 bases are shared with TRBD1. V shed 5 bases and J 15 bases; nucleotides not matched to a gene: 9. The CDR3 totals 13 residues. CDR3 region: CASSKGQGVRPHF. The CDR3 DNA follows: TGTGCCAGCAGTAAGGGACAGGGGGTGAGACCGCATTTT.

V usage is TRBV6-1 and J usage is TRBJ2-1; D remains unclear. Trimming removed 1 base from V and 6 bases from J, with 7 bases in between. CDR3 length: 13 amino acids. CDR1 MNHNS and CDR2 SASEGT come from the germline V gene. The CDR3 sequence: CASSEVIPNEQFF. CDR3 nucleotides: TGTGCCAGCAGTGAAGTTATTCCCAATGAGCAGTTCTTC.

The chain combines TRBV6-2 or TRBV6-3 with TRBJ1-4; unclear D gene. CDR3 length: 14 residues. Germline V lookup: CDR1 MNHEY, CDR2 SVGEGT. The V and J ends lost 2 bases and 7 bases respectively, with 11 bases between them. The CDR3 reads CASSYREGSEKLFF. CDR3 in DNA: TGTGCCAGCAGTTACAGGGAAGGAAGTGAAAAACTGTTTTTT.

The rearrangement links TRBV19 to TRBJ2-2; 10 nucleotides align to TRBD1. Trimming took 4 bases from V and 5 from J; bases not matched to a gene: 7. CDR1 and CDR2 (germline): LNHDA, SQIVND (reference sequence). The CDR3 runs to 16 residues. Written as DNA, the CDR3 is TGTGCCAGTAGTAGGGGAGACAGGGGGCAGACCGGGGAGCTGTTTTTT. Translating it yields CASSRGDRGQTGELFF.

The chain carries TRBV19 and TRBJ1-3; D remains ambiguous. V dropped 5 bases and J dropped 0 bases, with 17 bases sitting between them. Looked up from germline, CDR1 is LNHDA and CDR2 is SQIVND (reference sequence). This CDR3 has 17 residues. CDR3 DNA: TGTGCCAGTAGTGTGCTCCGGCAGGCTTACTCTGGAAACACCATATATTTT. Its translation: CASSVLRQAYSGNTIYF. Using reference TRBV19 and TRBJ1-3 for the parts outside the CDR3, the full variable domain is DGGITQSPKYLFRKEGQNVTLSCEQNLNHDAMYWYRQDPGQGLRLIYYSQIVNDFQKGDIAEGYSVSREKKESFPLTVTSAQKNPTAFYLCASSVLRQAYSGNTIYFGEGSWLTVV.

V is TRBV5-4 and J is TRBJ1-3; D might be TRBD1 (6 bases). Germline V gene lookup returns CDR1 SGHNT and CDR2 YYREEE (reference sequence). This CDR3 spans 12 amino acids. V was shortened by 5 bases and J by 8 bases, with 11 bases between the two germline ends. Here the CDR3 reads CASSNRADTIYF. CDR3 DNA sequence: TGTGCCAGCAGTAACAGGGCGGACACCATATATTTT.

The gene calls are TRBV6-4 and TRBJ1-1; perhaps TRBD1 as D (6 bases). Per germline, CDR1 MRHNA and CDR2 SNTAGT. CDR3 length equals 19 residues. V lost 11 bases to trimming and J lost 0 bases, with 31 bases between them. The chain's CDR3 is CALEHDAGVTPQMNTEAFF. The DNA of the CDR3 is TGTGCCCTCGAACACGACGCAGGGGTTACCCCCCAAATGAACACTGAAGCTTTCTTT.

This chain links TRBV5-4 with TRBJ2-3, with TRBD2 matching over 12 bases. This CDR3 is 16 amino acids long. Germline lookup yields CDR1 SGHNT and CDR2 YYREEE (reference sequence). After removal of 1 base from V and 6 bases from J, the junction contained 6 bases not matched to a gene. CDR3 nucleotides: TGTGCCAGCAGCTTGTACCTAGCGGGGGGGTTGGATACGCAGTATTTT. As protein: CASSLYLAGGLDTQYF.

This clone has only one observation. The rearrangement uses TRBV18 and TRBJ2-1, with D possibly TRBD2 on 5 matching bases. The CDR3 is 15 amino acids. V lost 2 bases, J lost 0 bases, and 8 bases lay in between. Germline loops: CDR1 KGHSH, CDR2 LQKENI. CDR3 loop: CASSPSGSSYNEQFF. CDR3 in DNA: TGTGCCAGCTCACCATCGGGGAGCTCCTACAATGAGCAGTTCTTC. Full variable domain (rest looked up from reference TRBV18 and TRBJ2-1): NAGVMQNPRHLVRRRGQEARLRCSPMKGHSHVYWYRQLPEEGLKFMVYLQKENIIDESGMPKERFSAEFPKEGPSILRIQQVVRGDSAAYFCASSPSGSSYNEQFFGPGTRLTVL.

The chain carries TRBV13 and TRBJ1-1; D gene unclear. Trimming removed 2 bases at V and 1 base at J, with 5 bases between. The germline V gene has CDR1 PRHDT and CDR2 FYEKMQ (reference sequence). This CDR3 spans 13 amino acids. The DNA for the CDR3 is TGTGCCAGCAGCTTAAGAGGGAACACTGAAGCTTTCTTT. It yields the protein CASSLRGNTEAFF.

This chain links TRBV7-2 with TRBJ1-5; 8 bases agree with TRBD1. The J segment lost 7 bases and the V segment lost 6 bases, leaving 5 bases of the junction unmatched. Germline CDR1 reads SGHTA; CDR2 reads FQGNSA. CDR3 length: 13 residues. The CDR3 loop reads CASRQGAGQPQHF. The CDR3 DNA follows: TGTGCCAGCAGGCAGGGGGCGGGGCAGCCCCAGCATTTT.

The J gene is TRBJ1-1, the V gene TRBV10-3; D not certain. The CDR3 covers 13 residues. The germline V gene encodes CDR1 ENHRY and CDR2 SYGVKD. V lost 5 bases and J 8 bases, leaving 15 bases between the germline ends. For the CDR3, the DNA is TGTGCCATCAGTTTCACGGCGGGAGGGGAAGCTTTCTTT. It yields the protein CAISFTAGGEAFF.

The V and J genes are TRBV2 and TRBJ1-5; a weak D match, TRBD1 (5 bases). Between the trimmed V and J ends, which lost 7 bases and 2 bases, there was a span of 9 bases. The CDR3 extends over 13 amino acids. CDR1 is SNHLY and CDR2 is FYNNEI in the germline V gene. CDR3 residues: CASTGVGNQPQHF. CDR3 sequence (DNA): TGTGCCAGCACGGGGGTGGGCAATCAGCCCCAGCATTTT.

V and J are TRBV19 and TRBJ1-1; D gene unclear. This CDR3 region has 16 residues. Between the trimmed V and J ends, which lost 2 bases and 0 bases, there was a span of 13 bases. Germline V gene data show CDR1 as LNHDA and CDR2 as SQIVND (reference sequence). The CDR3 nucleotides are TGTGCCAGTAGTATACCTCGACTCCGACTGAACACTGAAGCTTTCTTT. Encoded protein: CASSIPRLRLNTEAFF.

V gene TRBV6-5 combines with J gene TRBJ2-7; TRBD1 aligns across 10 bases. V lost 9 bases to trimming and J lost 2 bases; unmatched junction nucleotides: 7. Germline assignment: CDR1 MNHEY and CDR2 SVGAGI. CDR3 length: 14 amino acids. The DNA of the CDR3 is TGTGCCAGTACCGTGGGACAGGGGACCTACGAGCAGTACTTC. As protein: CASTVGQGTYEQYF.

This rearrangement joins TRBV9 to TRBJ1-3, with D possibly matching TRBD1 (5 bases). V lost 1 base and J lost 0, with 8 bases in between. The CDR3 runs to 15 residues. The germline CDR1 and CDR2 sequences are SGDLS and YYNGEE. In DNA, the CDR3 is TGTGCCAGCAGCGTATCGGGGGACTCTGGAAACACCATATATTTT. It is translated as CASSVSGDSGNTIYF.

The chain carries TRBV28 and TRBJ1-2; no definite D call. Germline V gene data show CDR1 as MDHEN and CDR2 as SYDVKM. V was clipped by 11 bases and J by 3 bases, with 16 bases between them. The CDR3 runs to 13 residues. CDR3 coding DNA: TGTGCCGGACCTGGGAGTTGGGACTATGGCTACACCTTC. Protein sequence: CAGPGSWDYGYTF.

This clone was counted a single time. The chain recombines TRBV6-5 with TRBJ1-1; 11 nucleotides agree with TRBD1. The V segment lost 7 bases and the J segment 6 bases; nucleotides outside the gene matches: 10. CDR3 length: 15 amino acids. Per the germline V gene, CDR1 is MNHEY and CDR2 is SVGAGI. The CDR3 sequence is CASIKTWTGGPEAFF. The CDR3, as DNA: TGTGCCAGCATTAAAACTTGGACAGGGGGCCCTGAAGCTTTCTTT.

CDR3 sequence (DNA): TGTGCCAGCAGTCAAAGATCAGATACGCAGTATTTT. Translated, it gives CASSQRSDTQYF. The V gene is TRBV6-6, the J gene TRBJ2-3; no clear D gene. Germline lookup yields CDR1 MNHNY and CDR2 SVGAGI (reference sequence). The ends were cut back, 5 bases at V and 4 bases at J, with 7 bases in the middle. This CDR3 spans 12 amino acids.

The CDR3 protein is CATGETNEKLFF. In DNA, the CDR3 is TGTGCCACGGGAGAAACTAATGAAAAACTGTTTTTT. This sequence joins TRBV10-3 and TRBJ1-4; D is uncertain. CDR1 and CDR2 (germline): ENHRY, SYGVKD. Trimming pared 10 bases from V and 1 base from J, leaving 7 bases between. The CDR3 has 12 residues.

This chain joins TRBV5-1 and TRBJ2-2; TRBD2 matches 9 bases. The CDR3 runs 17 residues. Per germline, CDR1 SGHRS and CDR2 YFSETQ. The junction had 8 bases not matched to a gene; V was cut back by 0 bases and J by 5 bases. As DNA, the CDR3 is TGCGCCAGCAGCTTGGGCCCACGAGCGGGGGGAACCGGGGAGCTGTTTTTT. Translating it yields CASSLGPRAGGTGELFF.

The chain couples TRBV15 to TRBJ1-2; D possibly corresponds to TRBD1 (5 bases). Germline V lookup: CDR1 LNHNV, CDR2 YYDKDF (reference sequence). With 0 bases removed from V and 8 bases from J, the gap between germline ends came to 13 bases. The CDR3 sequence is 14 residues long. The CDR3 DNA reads TGTGCCACCAGCAGAGATCGGGGGTACGGAGGCTACACCTTC. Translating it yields CATSRDRGYGGYTF.

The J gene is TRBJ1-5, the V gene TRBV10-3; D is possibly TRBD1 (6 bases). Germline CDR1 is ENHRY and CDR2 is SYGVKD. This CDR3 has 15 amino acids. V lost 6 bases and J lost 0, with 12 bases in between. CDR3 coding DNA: TGTGCCATCAGGGAGACAGGAGGTAGCAATCAGCCCCAGCATTTT. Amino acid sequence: CAIRETGGSNQPQHF.

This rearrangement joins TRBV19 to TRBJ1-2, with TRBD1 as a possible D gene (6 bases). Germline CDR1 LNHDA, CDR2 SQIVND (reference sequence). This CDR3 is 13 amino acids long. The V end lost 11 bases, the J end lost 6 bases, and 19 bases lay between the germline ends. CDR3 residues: CACGPTPGDGYTF. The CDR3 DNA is TGTGCCTGTGGCCCTACCCCAGGGGATGGCTACACCTTC.

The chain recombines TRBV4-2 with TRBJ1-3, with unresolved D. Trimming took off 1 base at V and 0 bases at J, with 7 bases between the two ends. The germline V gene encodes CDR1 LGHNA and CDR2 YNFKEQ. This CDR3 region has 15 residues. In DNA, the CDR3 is TGTGCCAGCAGCCAAGGCCCTAGCTCTGGAAACACCATATATTTT. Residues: CASSQGPSSGNTIYF.

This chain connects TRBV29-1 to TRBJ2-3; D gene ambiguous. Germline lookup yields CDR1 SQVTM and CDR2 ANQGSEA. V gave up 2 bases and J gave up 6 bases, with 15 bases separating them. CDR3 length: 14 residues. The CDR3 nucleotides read TGCAGCGTTGAACCCGGCAGAGGTTCGGATACGCAGTATTTT. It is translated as CSVEPGRGSDTQYF.

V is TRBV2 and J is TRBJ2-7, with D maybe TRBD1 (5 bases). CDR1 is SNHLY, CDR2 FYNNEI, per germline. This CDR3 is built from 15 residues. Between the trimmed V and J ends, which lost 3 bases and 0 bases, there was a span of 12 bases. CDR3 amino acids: CASSETPGHSYEQYF. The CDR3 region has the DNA TGTGCCAGCAGTGAGACGCCAGGGCACTCCTACGAGCAGTACTTC.